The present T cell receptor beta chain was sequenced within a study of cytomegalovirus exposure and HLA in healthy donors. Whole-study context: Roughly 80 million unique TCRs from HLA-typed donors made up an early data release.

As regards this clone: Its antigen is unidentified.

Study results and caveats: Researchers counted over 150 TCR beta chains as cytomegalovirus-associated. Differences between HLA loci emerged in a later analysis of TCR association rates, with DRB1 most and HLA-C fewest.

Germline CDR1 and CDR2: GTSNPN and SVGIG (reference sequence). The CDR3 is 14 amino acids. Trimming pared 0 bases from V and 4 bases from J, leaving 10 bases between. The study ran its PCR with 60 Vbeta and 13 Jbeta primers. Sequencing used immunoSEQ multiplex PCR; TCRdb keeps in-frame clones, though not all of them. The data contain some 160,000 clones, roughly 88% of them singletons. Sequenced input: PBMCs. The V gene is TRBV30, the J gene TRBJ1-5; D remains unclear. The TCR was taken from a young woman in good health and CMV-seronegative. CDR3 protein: CAWSVLGVNQPQHF. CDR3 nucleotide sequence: TGTGCCTGGAGTGTACTAGGTGTAAATCAGCCCCAGCATTTT.